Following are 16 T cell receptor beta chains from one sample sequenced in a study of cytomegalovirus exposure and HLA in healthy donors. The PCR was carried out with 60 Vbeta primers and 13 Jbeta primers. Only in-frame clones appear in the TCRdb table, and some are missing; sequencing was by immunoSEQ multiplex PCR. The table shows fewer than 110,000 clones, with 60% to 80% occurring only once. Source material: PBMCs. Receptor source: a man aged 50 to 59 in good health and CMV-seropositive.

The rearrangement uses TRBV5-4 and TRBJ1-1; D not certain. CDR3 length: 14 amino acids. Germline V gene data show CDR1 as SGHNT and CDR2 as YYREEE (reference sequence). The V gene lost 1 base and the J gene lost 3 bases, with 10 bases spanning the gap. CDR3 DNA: TGTGCCAGCAGCTTGAACGGGGTCGACACTGAAGCTTTCTTT. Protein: CASSLNGVDTEAFF.

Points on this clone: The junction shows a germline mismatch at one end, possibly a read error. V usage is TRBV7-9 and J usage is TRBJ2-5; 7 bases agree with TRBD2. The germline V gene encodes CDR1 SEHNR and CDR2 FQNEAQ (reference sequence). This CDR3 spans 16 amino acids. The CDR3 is CSSSSRRLAEQETQYF. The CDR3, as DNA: TGTTCCAGCAGCTCGAGGCGGCTAGCGGAACAAGAGACCCAGTACTTC.

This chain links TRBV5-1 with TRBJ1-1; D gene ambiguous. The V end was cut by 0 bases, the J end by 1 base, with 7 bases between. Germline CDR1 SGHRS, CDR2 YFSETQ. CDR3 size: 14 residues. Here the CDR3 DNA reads TGCGCCAGCAGCTTGGCCGGTGGGAACACTGAAGCTTTCTTT. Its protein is CASSLAGGNTEAFF. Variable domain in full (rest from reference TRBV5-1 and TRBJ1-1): KAGVTQTPRYLIKTRGQQVTLSCSPISGHRSVSWYQQTPGQGLQFLFEYFSETQRNKGNFPGRFSGRQFSNSRSEMNVSTLELGDSALYLCASSLAGGNTEAFFGQGTRLTVV.

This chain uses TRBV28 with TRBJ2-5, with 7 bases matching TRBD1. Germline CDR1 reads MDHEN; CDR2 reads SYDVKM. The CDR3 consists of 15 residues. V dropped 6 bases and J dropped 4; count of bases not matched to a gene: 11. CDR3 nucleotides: TGTGCCAGCAGAGAGACAGGGTTTGGCGGAGAGACCCAGTACTTC. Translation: CASRETGFGGETQYF. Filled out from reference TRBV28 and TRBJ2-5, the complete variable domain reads DVKVTQSSRYLVKRTGEKVFLECVQDMDHENMFWYRQDPGLGLRLIYFSYDVKMKEKGDIPEGYSVSREKKERFSLILESASTNQTSMYLCASRETGFGGETQYFGPGTRLLVL.

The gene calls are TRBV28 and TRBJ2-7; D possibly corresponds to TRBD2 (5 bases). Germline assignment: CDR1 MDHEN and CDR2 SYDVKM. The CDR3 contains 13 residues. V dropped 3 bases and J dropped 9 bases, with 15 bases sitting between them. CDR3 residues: CASSLINPEGQYF. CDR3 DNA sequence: TGTGCCAGCAGTTTGATCAATCCCGAGGGGCAGTACTTC.

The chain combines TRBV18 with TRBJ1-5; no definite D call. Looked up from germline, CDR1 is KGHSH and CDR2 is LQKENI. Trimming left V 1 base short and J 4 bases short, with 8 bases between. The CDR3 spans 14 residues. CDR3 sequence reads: CASSPRAENQPQHF. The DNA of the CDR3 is TGTGCCAGCTCACCACGGGCAGAAAATCAGCCCCAGCATTTT. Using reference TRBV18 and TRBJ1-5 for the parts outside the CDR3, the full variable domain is NAGVMQNPRHLVRRRGQEARLRCSPMKGHSHVYWYRQLPEEGLKFMVYLQKENIIDESGMPKERFSAEFPKEGPSILRIQQVVRGDSAAYFCASSPRAENQPQHFGDGTRLSIL.

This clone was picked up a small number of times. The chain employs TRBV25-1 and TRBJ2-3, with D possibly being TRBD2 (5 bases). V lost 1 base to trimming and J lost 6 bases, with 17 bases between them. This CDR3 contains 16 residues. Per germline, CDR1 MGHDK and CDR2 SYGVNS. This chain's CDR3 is CASSEFGLALRDTQYF. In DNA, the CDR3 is TGTGCCAGCAGTGAATTTGGTCTAGCCCTCAGGGATACGCAGTATTTT.

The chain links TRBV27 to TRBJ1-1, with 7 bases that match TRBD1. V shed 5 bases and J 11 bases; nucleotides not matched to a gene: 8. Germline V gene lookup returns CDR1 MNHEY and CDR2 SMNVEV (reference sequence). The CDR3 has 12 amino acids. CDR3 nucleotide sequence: TGTGCCAGCAGTACCCGACAGGGAAAGGCTTTCTTT. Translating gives CASSTRQGKAFF.

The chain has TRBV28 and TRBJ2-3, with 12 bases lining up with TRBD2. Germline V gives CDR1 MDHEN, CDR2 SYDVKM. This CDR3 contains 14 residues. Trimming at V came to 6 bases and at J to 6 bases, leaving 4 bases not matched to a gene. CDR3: CASRTSGSRDTQYF. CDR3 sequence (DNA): TGTGCCAGCAGGACTAGCGGGAGTCGTGATACGCAGTATTTT. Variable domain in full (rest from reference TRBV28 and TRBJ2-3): DVKVTQSSRYLVKRTGEKVFLECVQDMDHENMFWYRQDPGLGLRLIYFSYDVKMKEKGDIPEGYSVSREKKERFSLILESASTNQTSMYLCASRTSGSRDTQYFGPGTRLTVL.

The CDR3 region is CAWSVQQGALVLEQYF. In DNA form, the CDR3 reads TGTGCCTGGAGTGTACAACAGGGGGCGTTAGTTCTCGAGCAGTACTTC. The V call is TRBV30, the J call TRBJ2-7; TRBD1 aligns across 9 bases. The CDR3 sequence is 16 residues long. V lost 0 bases to trimming and J lost 6 bases; unmatched junction nucleotides: 12. Germline loops: CDR1 GTSNPN, CDR2 SVGIG (reference sequence). Full variable domain (rest looked up from reference TRBV30 and TRBJ2-7): SQTIHQWPATLVQPVGSPLSLECTVEGTSNPNLYWYRQAAGRGLQLLFYSVGIGQISSEVPQNLSASRPQDRQFILSSKKLLLSDSGFYLCAWSVQQGALVLEQYFGPGTRLTVT.

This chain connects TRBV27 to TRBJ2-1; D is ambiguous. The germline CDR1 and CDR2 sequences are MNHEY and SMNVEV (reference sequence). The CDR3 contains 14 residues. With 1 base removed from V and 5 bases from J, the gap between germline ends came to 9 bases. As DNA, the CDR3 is TGTGCCAGCAGTTTATTGGCAGAAGACAATGAGCAGTTCTTC. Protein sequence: CASSLLAEDNEQFF.

The CDR3 protein is CASSLNRNSYEQYF. DNA for the CDR3: TGTGCCAGCAGTTTAAACAGGAATTCCTACGAGCAGTACTTC. The chain links TRBV27 to TRBJ2-7; possibly TRBD1 for D (5 bases). Trimming stripped 2 bases from V and 1 base from J, with 9 bases between. The CDR3 length is 14 residues. Germline values: CDR1 MNHEY, CDR2 SMNVEV (reference sequence).

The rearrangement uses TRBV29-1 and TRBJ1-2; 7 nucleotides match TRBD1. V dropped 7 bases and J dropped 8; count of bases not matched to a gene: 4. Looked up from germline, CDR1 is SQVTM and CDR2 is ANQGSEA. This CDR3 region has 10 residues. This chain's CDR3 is CSAGQAGYTF. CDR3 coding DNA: TGCAGCGCCGGACAGGCGGGCTACACCTTC.

CDR3 in amino acids: CASSVAQGYEAFF. Written as DNA, the CDR3 is TGTGCCAGCAGCGTAGCGCAGGGGTATGAAGCTTTCTTT. The V and J genes are TRBV9 and TRBJ1-1; possible D gene TRBD1, 6 bases. The V and J ends lost 0 bases and 7 bases respectively, with 10 bases between them. This CDR3 comprises 13 residues. Germline CDR1 and CDR2: SGDLS and YYNGEE.

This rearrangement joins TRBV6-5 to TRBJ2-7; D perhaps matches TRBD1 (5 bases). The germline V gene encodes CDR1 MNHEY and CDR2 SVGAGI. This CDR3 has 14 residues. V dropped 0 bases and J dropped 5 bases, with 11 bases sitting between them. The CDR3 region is CASSYSNQGNEQYF. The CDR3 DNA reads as TGTGCCAGCAGTTACTCTAACCAGGGAAACGAGCAGTACTTC.

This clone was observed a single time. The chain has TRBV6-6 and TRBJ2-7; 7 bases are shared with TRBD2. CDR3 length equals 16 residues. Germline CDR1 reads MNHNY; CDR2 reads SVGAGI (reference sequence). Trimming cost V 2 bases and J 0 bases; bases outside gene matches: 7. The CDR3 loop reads CASSYPLRGSSYEQYF. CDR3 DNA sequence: TGTGCCAGCAGTTACCCGCTTCGCGGGAGCTCCTACGAGCAGTACTTC.